The clone carrying this T cell receptor (beta chain) was counted only a few times. The target antigen is unknown. TCRdb redid the calling of the RT-PCR reads with MiXCR, one entry per CDR3 protein. The table shows 710,000 or so distinct CDR3 sequences, with about 15% occurring only once. This record belongs to a study of response to subunit inactivated influenza vaccine. The CDR3 covers 17 residues. Germline CDR1 LGHDT, CDR2 YNNKEL (reference sequence). J lost 5 bases, V lost 0 bases, and 9 bases had no gene match. Study conclusions and caveats: Each seasonal influenza vaccination recruits few new T cells, the authors suggested.

This rearrangement joins TRBV3-1 to TRBJ2-5; 10 bases map to TRBD2. Specimen: PBMCs from blood, collected 11 to 12 days after vaccination. The clonotype comes from a man aged 45-65 years who received an inactivated influenza vaccine. CDR3 DNA: TGTGCCAGCAGCCAAGATAGAGCACTAGCGGGATATGAGACCCAGTACTTC. Encoded protein: CASSQDRALAGYETQYF.